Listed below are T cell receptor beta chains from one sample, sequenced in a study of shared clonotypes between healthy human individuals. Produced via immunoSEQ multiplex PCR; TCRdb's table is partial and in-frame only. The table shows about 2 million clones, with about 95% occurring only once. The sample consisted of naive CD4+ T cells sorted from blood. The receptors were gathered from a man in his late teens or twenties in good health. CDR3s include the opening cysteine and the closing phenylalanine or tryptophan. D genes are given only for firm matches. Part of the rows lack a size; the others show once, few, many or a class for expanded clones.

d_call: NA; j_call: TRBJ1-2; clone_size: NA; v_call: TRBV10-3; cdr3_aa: CAASGTDGYTF; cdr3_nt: TGTGCCGCGTCCGGGACGGATGGCTACACCTTC
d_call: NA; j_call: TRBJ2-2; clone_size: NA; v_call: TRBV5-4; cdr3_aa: CASSLVSADTGELFF; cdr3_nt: TGTGCCAGCAGCTTGGTTAGCGCGGACACCGGGGAGCTGTTTTTT
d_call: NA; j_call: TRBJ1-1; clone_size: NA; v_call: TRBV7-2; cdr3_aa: CASGLQGTEAFF; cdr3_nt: TGTGCCAGCGGGCTACAAGGCACTGAAGCTTTCTTT
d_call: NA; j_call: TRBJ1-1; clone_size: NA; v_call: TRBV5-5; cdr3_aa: CASSLAAGVNTEAFF; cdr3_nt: TGTGCCAGCAGCTTGGCCGCAGGGGTGAACACTGAAGCTTTCTTT
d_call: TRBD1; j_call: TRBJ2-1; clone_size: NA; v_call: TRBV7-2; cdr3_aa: CASSLRQGNVDEQFF; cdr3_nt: TGTGCCAGCAGCTTAAGACAGGGGAACGTGGACGAGCAGTTCTTC
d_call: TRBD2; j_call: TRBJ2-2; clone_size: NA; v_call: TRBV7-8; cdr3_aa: CASSRIRLAANTGELFF; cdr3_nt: TGTGCCAGCAGCCGGATAAGACTAGCGGCGAACACCGGGGAGCTGTTTTTT
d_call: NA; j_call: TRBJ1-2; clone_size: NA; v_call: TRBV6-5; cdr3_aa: CASSYSGTPTYGYTF; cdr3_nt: TGTGCCAGCAGTTATTCTGGGACCCCGACTTATGGCTACACCTTC
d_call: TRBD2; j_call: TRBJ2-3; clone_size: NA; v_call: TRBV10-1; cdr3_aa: CASSESTSGKKYF; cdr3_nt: TGCGCCAGCAGTGAGTCGACTAGCGGGAAAAAGTATTTT
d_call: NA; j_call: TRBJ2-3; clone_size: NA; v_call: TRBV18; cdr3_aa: CASSPNRADTQYF; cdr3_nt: TGTGCCAGCTCGCCAAACAGGGCGGATACGCAGTATTTT
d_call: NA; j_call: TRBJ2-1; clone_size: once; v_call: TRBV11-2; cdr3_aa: CASSHVRGKGGEQFF; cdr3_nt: TGTGCCAGCAGCCACGTACGCGGGAAGGGCGGTGAGCAGTTCTTC
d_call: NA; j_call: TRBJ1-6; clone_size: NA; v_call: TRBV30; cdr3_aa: CAWNTGTGSSPLHF; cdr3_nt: TGTGCCTGGAACACCGGGACGGGCAGTTCACCCCTCCACTTT
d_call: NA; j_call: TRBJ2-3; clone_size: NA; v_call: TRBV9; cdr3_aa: CASSVQGDTQYF; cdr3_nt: TGTGCCAGCAGCGTACAGGGGGATACGCAGTATTTT
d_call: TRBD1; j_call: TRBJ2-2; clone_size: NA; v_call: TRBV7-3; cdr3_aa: CASSWGQGNTGELFF; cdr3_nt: TGTGCCAGCAGCTGGGGACAGGGGAACACCGGGGAGCTGTTTTTT
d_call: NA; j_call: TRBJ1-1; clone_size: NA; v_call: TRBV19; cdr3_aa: CASSSKGIVEAFF; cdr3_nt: TGTGCCAGTAGTTCAAAGGGAATTGTTGAAGCTTTCTTT
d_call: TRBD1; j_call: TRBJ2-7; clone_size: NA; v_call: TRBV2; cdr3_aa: CASSEGTGVPYEQYF; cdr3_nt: TGTGCCAGCAGTGAAGGGACAGGGGTTCCCTACGAGCAGTACTTC
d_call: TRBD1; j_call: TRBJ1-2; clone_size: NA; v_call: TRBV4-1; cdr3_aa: CASSQDRGQGYSGGYTF; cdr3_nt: TGCGCCAGCAGCCAAGATCGGGGACAGGGGTACTCCGGTGGCTACACCTTC
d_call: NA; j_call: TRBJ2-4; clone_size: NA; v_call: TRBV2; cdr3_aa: CASRYRAVKNIQYF; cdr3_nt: TGTGCCAGCAGGTACAGGGCGGTCAAAAACATTCAGTACTTC
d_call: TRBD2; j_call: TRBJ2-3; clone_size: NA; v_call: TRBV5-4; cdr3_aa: CASSQGTSGGTDTQYF; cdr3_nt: TGTGCCAGCAGCCAAGGGACTAGCGGGGGGACAGATACGCAGTATTTT
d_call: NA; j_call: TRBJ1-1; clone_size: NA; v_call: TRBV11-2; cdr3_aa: CASSSRVPTGTEAFF; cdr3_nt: TGTGCCAGCAGTTCCCGAGTCCCCACGGGCACTGAAGCTTTCTTT
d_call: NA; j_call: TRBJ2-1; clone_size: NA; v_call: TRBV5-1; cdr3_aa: CASSLLDLNNEQFF; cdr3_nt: TGCGCCAGCAGCTTATTGGACTTAAACAATGAGCAGTTCTTC
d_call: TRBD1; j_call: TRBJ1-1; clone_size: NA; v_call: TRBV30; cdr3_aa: CAWSGTGGKNTEAFF; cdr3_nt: TGTGCCTGGAGCGGGACAGGGGGTAAGAACACTGAAGCTTTCTTT
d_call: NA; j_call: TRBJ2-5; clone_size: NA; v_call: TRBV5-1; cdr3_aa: CASSFSSETQYF; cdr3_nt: TGCGCCAGCAGCTTTTCAAGCGAGACCCAGTACTTC
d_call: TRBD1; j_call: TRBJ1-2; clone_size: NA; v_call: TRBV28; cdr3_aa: CASSRETGRYGYTF; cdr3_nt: TGTGCCAGCAGTCGGGAGACAGGGCGCTATGGCTACACCTTC
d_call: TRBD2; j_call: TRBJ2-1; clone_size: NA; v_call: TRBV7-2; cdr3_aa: CTSSSGLASGEQFF; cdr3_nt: TGTACCAGCAGCTCGGGACTAGCATCGGGTGAGCAGTTCTTC
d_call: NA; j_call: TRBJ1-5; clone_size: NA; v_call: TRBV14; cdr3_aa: CASSQAEGQPQHF; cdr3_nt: TGTGCCAGCAGCCAAGCTGAGGGTCAGCCCCAGCATTTT
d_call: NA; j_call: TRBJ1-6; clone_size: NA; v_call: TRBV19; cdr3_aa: CASSTHSNSPLHF; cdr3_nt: TGTGCCAGTAGTACACACTCGAATTCACCCCTCCACTTT
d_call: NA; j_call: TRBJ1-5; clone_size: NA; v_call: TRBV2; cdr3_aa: CASSDEGGGQPQHF; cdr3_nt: TGTGCCAGCAGTGACGAGGGAGGGGGACAGCCCCAGCATTTT
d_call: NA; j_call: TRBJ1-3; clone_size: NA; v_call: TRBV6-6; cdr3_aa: CASSPGTLGNTIYF; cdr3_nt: TGTGCCAGCAGTCCCGGGACGTTGGGAAACACCATATATTTT
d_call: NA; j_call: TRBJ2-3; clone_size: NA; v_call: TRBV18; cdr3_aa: CASSPTSKSTDTQYF; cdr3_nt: TGTGCCAGCTCACCCACCAGCAAGAGCACAGATACGCAGTATTTT
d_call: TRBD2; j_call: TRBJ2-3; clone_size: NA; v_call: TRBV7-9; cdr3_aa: CASSLPGLAGGRLEQYF; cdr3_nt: TGTGCCAGCAGCTTACCAGGACTAGCGGGGGGGCGCCTGGAGCAGTATTTT
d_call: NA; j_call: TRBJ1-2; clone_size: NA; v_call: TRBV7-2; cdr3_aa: CASSLFEDSYGYTF; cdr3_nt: TGTGCCAGCAGCTTATTTGAGGACAGCTATGGCTACACCTTC
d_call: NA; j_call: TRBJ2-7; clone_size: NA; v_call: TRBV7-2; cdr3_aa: CASSRAREQVHEQYF; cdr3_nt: TGTGCCAGCAGCCGTGCCCGAGAGCAGGTACACGAGCAGTACTTC
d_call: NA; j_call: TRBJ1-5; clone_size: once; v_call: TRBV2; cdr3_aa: CASSVERPEGNQPQHF; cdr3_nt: TGTGCCAGCAGTGTAGAAAGACCAGAGGGCAATCAGCCCCAGCATTTT
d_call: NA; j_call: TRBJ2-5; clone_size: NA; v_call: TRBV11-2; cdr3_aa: CASSLGLGETQYF; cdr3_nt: TGTGCCAGCAGCTTGGGGTTGGGAGAGACCCAGTACTTC
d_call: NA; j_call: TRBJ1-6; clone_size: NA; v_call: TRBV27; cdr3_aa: CASSQGINSYNSPLHF; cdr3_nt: TGTGCCAGCAGCCAAGGTATCAATTCCTATAATTCACCCCTCCACTTT
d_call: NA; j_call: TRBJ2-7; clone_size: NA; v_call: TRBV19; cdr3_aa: CASSQSTYEQYF; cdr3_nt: TGTGCCAGTAGTCAATCTACGTACGAGCAGTACTTC
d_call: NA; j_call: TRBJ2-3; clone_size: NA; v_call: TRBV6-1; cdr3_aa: CASRPRGKRDTQYF; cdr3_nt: TGTGCCAGCAGGCCCCGGGGGAAGAGAGATACGCAGTATTTT
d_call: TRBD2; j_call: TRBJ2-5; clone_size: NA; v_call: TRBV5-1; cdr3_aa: CASSTDRHGGAGETQYF; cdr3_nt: TGCGCCAGCAGCACCGACCGGCACGGGGGGGCTGGAGAGACCCAGTACTTC
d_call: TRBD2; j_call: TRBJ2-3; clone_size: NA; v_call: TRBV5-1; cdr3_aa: CASSLDIAGVTDTQYF; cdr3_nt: TGCGCCAGCAGCTTGGATATAGCGGGGGTCACAGATACGCAGTATTTT
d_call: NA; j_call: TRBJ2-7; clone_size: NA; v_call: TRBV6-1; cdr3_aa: CASSHTTGEQYF; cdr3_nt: TGTGCCAGCAGTCATACCACAGGAGAGCAGTACTTC
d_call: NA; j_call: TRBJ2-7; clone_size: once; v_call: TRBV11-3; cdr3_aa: CASSPWRDPYEQYF; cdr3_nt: TGTGCCAGCAGCCCTTGGCGGGACCCCTACGAGCAGTACTTC
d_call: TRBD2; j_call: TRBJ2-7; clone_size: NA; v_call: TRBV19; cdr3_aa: CASRRTSGAYEQYF; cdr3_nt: TGTGCCAGTAGACGGACTAGCGGGGCCTACGAGCAGTACTTC
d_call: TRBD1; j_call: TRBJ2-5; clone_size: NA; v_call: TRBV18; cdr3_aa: CASSPRGRQETQYF; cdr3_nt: TGTGCCAGCTCACCAAGGGGGCGACAAGAGACCCAGTACTTC
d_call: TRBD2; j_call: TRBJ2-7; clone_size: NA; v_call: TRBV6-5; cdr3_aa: CASSYSTGRSPYEQYF; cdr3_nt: TGTGCCAGCAGTTACTCGACCGGGAGGAGTCCCTACGAGCAGTACTTC
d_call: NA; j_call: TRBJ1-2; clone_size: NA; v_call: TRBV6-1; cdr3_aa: CASNTPDRAFYGYTF; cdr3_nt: TGTGCCAGCAACACCCCGGACAGAGCCTTCTATGGCTACACCTTC
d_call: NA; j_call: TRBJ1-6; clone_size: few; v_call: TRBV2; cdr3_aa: CASSERPSYNSPLHF; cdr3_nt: TGTGCCAGCAGTGAACGGCCTTCCTATAATTCACCCCTCCACTTT
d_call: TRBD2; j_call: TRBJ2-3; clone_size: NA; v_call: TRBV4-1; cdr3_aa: CASSQGLAGDTQYF; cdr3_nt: TGCGCCAGCAGCCAAGGACTAGCGGGAGATACGCAGTATTTT